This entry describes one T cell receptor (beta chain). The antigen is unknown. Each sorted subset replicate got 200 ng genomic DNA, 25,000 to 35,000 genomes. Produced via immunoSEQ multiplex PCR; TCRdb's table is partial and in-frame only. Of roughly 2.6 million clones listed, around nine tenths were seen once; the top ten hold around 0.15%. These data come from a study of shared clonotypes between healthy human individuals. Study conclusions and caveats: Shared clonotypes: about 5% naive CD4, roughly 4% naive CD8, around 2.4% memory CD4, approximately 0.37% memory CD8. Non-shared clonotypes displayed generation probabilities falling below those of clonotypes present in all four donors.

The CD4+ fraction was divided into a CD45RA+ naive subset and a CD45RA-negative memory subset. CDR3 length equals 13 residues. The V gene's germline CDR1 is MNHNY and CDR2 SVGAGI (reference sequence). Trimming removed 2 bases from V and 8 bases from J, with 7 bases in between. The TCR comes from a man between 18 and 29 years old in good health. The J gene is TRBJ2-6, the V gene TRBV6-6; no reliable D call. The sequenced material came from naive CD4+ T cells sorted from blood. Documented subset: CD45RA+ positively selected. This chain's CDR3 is CASSYGETNVLTF. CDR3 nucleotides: TGTGCCAGCAGTTACGGAGAGACCAACGTCCTGACTTTC.